The TCR beta chain described here comes from a study of OX40 agonist ivuxolimab in advanced cancers. General study findings and limits: With doses of 0.1 to 3.0 mg/kg, CD4+ and CD8+ blood T cells had undergone clonal expansion by week 6. Normalized T-cell clonal expansion was also low in some nonresponders.

Libraries were prepared by immunoSEQ multiplex PCR; TCRdb keeps only in-frame clonotypes and omits some of them. The sample has roughly 90,000 clones, 80% to 90% seen once. This CDR3 is built from 11 residues. The germline V gene has CDR1 SGHDT and CDR2 YYEEEE. V shed 4 bases and J shed 0 bases, with 1 base lying between them. There are a few counts of this clone. Its antigen is as yet unknown. The sequences come from CD4+ or CD8+ T cells sorted from blood, collected in a trial of the OX40 agonist ivuxolimab. The rearrangement joins TRBV5-6 to TRBJ1-1; D not resolved. The clonotype was recovered from an adult with an advanced solid tumor such as melanoma, head and neck, liver or kidney cancer. The DNA of the CDR3 is TGTGCCAGCAGCGTGAACACTGAAGCTTTCTTT. Its protein is CASSVNTEAFF.